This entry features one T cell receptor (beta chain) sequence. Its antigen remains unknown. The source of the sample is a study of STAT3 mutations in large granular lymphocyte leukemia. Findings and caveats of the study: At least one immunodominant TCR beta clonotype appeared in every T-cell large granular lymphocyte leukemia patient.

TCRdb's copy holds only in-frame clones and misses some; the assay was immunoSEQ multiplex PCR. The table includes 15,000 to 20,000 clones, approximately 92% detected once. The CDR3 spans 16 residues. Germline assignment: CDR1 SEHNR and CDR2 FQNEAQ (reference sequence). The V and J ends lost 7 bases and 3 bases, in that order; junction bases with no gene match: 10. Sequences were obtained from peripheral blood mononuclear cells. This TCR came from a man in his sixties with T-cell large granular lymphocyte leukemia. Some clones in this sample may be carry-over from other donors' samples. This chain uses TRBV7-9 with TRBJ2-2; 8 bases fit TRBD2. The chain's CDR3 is CASNPAGGYDTGELFF. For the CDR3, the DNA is TGTGCCAGCAACCCGGCGGGGGGATACGACACCGGGGAGCTGTTTTTT.